The rows below give T cell receptor beta chains drawn from one sample of a study of blood T cell repertoires in COVID-19. Sequencing was performed with immunoSEQ multiplex PCR; in TCRdb, only in-frame clones are kept and a portion is missing. Of some 120,000 clones listed, about nine tenths are singletons. The specimen was peripheral blood. The receptors here all came from a human donor with active COVID-19. The donor label of this sample is uncertain. The CDR3 runs from the conserved cysteine through the conserved F or W. Fields, in order: J gene, D gene, clone size, V gene, CDR3 protein, CDR3 DNA. D genes are given only for firm matches. Clone size is shown for a subset of rows, as once, few, many or a class of expanded clone.

TRBJ2-7 | TRBD2 | . | TRBV7-2 | CASSPSGGILEQYF | TGTGCCAGCAGCCCTAGCGGGGGGATCCTGGAGCAGTACTTC
TRBJ2-2 | TRBD2 | . | TRBV9 | CASSPSATGGTGELFF | TGTGCCAGCAGCCCCTCTGCGACGGGGGGCACCGGGGAGCTGTTTTTT
TRBJ1-1 | TRBD1 | . | TRBV15 | CATRVSGQGGNTEAFF | TGTGCCACCAGGGTCTCGGGACAGGGTGGGAACACTGAAGCTTTCTTT
TRBJ2-1 | . | . | TRBV11-2 | CASSLLLASLAGEQFF | TGTGCCAGCAGCTTATTATTAGCGTCACTAGCAGGTGAGCAGTTCTTC
TRBJ2-2 | . | . | TRBV29-1 | CSVVLVNTGELFF | TGCAGCGTTGTACTGGTAAACACCGGGGAGCTGTTTTTT
TRBJ2-7 | TRBD2 | . | TRBV3-1/TRBV3-2 | CASSQPSGGMDEQYF | TGTGCCAGCAGCCAACCTAGCGGGGGGATGGACGAGCAGTACTTC
TRBJ1-2 | TRBD1 | . | TRBV27 | CASHRTGTYGYTF | TGTGCCAGCCACCGGACAGGAACCTATGGCTACACCTTC
TRBJ1-5 | TRBD1 | once | TRBV10-3 | CAISDWDRHQPQHF | TGTGCCATCAGTGATTGGGACAGACATCAGCCCCAGCATTTT
TRBJ2-4 | TRBD1 | . | TRBV4-1 | CASSQEPGTGGYF | TGCGCCAGCAGCCAAGAACCAGGGACAGGCGGGTACTTC
TRBJ2-4 | TRBD1 | . | TRBV27 | CASSQETGFAAKNIQYF | TGTGCCAGCAGTCAGGAGACAGGGTTCGCGGCCAAAAACATTCAGTACTTC
TRBJ1-6 | . | few | TRBV9 | CASSVTGNSPLHF | TGTGCCAGCAGCGTAACAGGGAATTCACCCCTCCACTTT
TRBJ1-6 | . | . | TRBV6-2/TRBV6-3 | CASSYPRVNSPLHF | TGTGCCAGCAGTTACCCCAGGGTCAATTCACCCCTCCACTTT
TRBJ2-5 | TRBD1 | . | TRBV7-2 | CASSLGDRETQYF | TGTGCCAGCAGCTTAGGGGACAGAGAGACCCAGTACTTC
TRBJ1-5 | TRBD1 | . | TRBV18 | CASSAGTGGQPQHF | TGTGCCAGCTCAGCCGGGACAGGAGGTCAGCCCCAGCATTTT
TRBJ1-6 | . | . | TRBV5-1 | CASSLGQAHSPLHF | TGCGCCAGCAGCTTGGGTCAGGCTCATTCACCCCTCCACTTT
TRBJ2-3 | . | . | TRBV5-1 | CASSLDSPSTDTQYF | TGCGCCAGCAGCTTGGACAGCCCTAGCACAGATACGCAGTATTTT
TRBJ1-1 | . | . | TRBV6-5 | CASLGNTEAFF | TGTGCCAGCCTAGGTAACACTGAAGCTTTCTTT
TRBJ2-1 | . | . | TRBV10-2 | CASSVGGLEQFF | TGCGCCAGCAGTGTTGGGGGGTTGGAGCAGTTCTTC
TRBJ2-4 | . | . | TRBV12-5 | CASGTDIENIQYF | TGTGCTAGTGGAACCGACATCGAGAACATTCAGTACTTC
TRBJ1-2 | TRBD1 | . | TRBV10-3 | CAISGSGQGRFDYGYTF | TGTGCCATCAGTGGATCTGGACAGGGAAGGTTCGACTATGGCTACACCTTC
TRBJ2-7 | TRBD1 | . | TRBV6-5 | CASSYVGTGLTYEQYF | TGTGCCAGCAGTTACGTTGGGACAGGTCTAACCTACGAGCAGTACTTC
TRBJ2-3 | . | . | TRBV27 | CASRGRSTDTQYF | TGTGCCAGCAGGGGGAGAAGCACAGATACGCAGTATTTT
TRBJ1-1 | TRBD1 | . | TRBV6-5 | CASSSQGRVTEAFF | TGTGCCAGCAGTTCACAGGGGAGAGTCACTGAAGCTTTCTTT
TRBJ2-3 | TRBD2 | once | TRBV6-5 | CASSTSGSSTDTQYF | TGTGCCAGCAGCACTAGCGGTTCTAGCACAGATACGCAGTATTTT
TRBJ1-3 | . | . | TRBV28 | CASSLLQGNSGNTIYF | TGTGCCAGCAGTTTATTGCAGGGGAACTCTGGAAACACCATATATTTT
TRBJ1-2 | TRBD1 | . | TRBV27 | CASSPGQIYGYTF | TGTGCCAGCAGCCCGGGACAGATCTATGGCTACACCTTC
TRBJ1-2 | . | . | TRBV15 | CATSRQGSAYGYTF | TGTGCCACCAGCAGACAGGGTTCTGCCTATGGCTACACCTTC
TRBJ2-3 | TRBD1 | . | TRBV19 | CASSLGQGRADTQYF | TGTGCCAGTAGTCTTGGACAGGGGAGGGCAGATACGCAGTATTTT
TRBJ2-5 | TRBD2 | . | TRBV4-1 | CASSQDWTRGETQYF | TGCGCCAGCAGCCAAGATTGGACTAGAGGGGAGACCCAGTACTTC